The present T cell receptor beta chain was sequenced within a study of regulatory T cells in long-lasting Graves disease (dated by TCRdb to about 2021). Background for the entire study: To count as having persistent Graves' disease, a patient had to have received antithyroid drug treatment for over 5 years with TSH receptor autoantibodies remaining persistently positive. Patients with persistent Graves' disease were compared with patients with newly diagnosed Graves' disease using TCR sequencing and RNA sequencing of peripheral blood. The study took place in China and was registered as a clinical trial. TCR sequencing covered about 13 persistent and some 20 newly diagnosed Graves' disease patients, about 35 samples in total. Antithyroid drugs had been taken for 8.5 to 11 years on average by persistent Graves' disease patients in the clinical cohort.

Taken with the paper, the label for time point translates to: persistent/refractory GD, antithyroid drugs over 5 years with positive TRAb. RNA was extracted from PBMCs in TRIzol for both TCR sequencing and RNA sequencing. Graves' disease was diagnosed according to American Thyroid Association guidelines. The patients came from an endocrinology department in Xi'an, China. Each patient gave around 9.2 milliliters of peripheral blood, collected in an EDTA anticoagulant tube. Ficoll Paque Plus density gradient separation was used to isolate PBMCs, and no further T cell sorting was performed. RNA quality was checked with an Agilent 2100 Bioanalyzer and agarose gel, and concentration with a NanoDrop 2000. This clonotype was seen a few times. Its antigen is not yet known. There are no base qualities to consult, and no much larger clone falls within one base. The library was made by multiplex PCR. Sequencer: Illumina HiSeq 4000. TCR beta libraries were built with iRepertoire HTBI primers and Arm-PCR amplification of CDR3 regions. Before sequencing, the PCR products underwent gel purification. From the authors' description of their analysis: A total of fewer than 70 TRBV and 14 TRBJ segments were identified across samples and were used for gene usage analysis of CDR3 amino acid clonotypes. COPE and FqMerger were used to merge filtered high-quality paired reads into contigs. Contigs were aligned with BLAST to IMGT TRBV, TRBD and TRBJ reference genes, and CDR3 was defined per IMGT. Any clonotype with a frequency above 0.1% was classified as a highly expanded clone. Shannon entropy served as the measure of repertoire diversity, while the Gini coefficient captured V-J evenness. Public clonotypes were defined as clonotypes shared by more than one individual. TCRdb's own reprocessing of the public reads used fastp at Q25 and MiXCR and kept productive beta chains. Entries that share a CDR3 protein sequence are merged under the most common genes and DNA. The V and J calls reflect TCRdb's pipeline rather than the authors' work. The sample table shows 500,000 to 800,000 distinct CDR3 sequences, and about 30% are seen once. Clones ranked in the top ten supply around 42% of the sample.

V loses 2 bases of germline sequence and J loses 0 bases, and the interval between the two ends is 7 bases. CDR1 SQVTM and CDR2 ANQGSEA were looked up in the germline V gene. The CDR3 covers 13 residues, taking in both the cysteine and the phenylalanine. The DNA shown is the 39-base CDR3, in frame from base 1. Overall study results and their limits: The small sample size was acknowledged by the authors as a limitation that may reduce accuracy. Only peripheral blood was studied, because thyroid tissue, the primary lesion, was inaccessible. Sequencing and analysis were restricted to the TCR beta chain. Persistent patients shared more public clonotypes among themselves (over 2,500) than newly diagnosed patients did (about 1,000). Persistent disease showed preferential use of TRBV28, TRBJ1-2 and TRBJ2-5, whereas newly diagnosed disease favored TRBV20-1 and TRBJ2-1. Compared with newly diagnosed patients, persistent Graves' disease patients had lower TCR Shannon entropy and fewer highly expanded clones, which suggests clonal expansion.

The TCR comes from a female donor with Graves disease. The sample here was peripheral blood mononuclear cells (PBMCs), taken when the disease was refractory, from a patient treated with antithyroid drugs. Here the chain combines TRBV29-1 and TRBJ1-1; no D gene call is confident. The CDR3: CSVETTLNTEAFF. The nucleotide sequence reads as follows: TGCAGCGTTGAAACGACACTGAACACTGAAGCTTTCTTT.